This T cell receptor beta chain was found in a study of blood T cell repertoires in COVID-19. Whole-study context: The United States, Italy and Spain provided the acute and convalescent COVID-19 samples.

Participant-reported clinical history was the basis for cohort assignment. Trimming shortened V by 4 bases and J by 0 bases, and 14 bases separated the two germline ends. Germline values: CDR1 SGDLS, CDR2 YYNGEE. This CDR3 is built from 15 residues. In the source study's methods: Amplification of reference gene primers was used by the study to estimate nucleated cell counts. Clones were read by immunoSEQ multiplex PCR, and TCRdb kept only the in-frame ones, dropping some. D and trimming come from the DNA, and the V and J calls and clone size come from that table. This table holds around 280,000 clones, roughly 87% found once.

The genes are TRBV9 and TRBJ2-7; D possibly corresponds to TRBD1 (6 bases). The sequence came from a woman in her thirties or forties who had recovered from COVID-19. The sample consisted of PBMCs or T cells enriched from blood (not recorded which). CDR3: CASSPGDIRSYEQYF. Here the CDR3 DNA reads TGTGCCAGCAGCCCCGGGGACATCCGCTCCTACGAGCAGTACTTC.